The entry that follows covers one TCR beta chain sequence. Only in-frame clones appear in the TCRdb table, and some are missing; sequencing was by immunoSEQ multiplex PCR. Among some 94,000 clones, roughly nine tenths were seen once, and the ten largest hold less than 10%. This sample is part of a study of control samples from healthy donors and cancer patients. V dropped 2 bases and J dropped 8; count of bases not matched to a gene: 13. CDR3 length: 17 residues. Germline loops: CDR1 SGHTA, CDR2 FQGNSA. This TCR derives from a woman between 45 and 65 years old with colorectal cancer. Sequencing input: PBMCs. J is TRBJ2-1 and V is TRBV7-2; TRBD1 matches 9 bases. The CDR3 DNA reads TGTGCCAGCAGCTTATCAACCGGGACAGGGCTTCTCTATGAGCAGTTCTTC. Translating gives CASSLSTGTGLLYEQFF.